Listed here are 9 T cell receptor beta chains from one sample, sequenced in a study of radiation and T cells in renal cell carcinoma. Sequencing was performed with immunoSEQ multiplex PCR; in TCRdb, only in-frame clones are kept and a portion is missing. The table records approximately 150,000 clones, approximately 86% of them present only once. Time point in this sample: blood 4 weeks post-SBRT, at nephrectomy. Treatment noted: 15 Gy SBRT to primary tumor, nephrectomy 4 weeks later. The sample here was blood, taken from a patient whose treatment included radiotherapy and nephrectomy. The receptor source for this set is a woman in her 50s with renal cell carcinoma.

The chain joins TRBV6-1 to TRBJ2-1; D is undetermined. Trimming pared 2 bases from V and 2 bases from J, leaving 16 bases between. The germline V gene encodes CDR1 MNHNS and CDR2 SASEGT. The CDR3 runs to 17 residues. The CDR3: CASSEIIFGPAYNEQFF. The CDR3 DNA reads TGTGCCAGCAGTGAAATAATCTTTGGGCCCGCCTACAATGAGCAGTTCTTC.

The V gene is TRBV27, the J gene TRBJ1-3; D not resolved. The V gene lost 3 bases and the J gene lost 0 bases, with 12 bases spanning the gap. In germline, CDR1 is MNHEY, CDR2 SMNVEV (reference sequence). The CDR3 is made up of 16 amino acids. The CDR3 region has the DNA TGTGCCAGCAGTTTGGAAGGTCCCCTCTCTGGAAACACCATATATTTT. This encodes CASSLEGPLSGNTIYF.

This rearrangement joins TRBV4-1 to TRBJ2-6; perhaps TRBD2 as D (5 bases). V was trimmed by 0 bases and J by 4 bases, leaving 13 bases between them. The CDR3 consists of 17 residues. The V gene's germline CDR1 is MGHRA and CDR2 YSYEKL. This chain's CDR3 is CASSQDSREWGANVLTF. The CDR3 region has the DNA TGCGCCAGCAGCCAAGATTCGAGGGAGTGGGGGGCCAACGTCCTGACTTTC.

V is TRBV5-6 and J is TRBJ2-2; the D gene is possibly TRBD2 (5 bases). Trimming took off 4 bases at V and 3 bases at J, with 16 bases between the two ends. The CDR3 length is 16 residues. CDR1 is SGHDT, CDR2 YYEEEE, per germline. Here the CDR3 reads CASSQLAGVDTGELFF. The CDR3 DNA is TGTGCCAGCAGCCAACTCGCGGGTGTGGACACCGGGGAGCTGTTTTTT. The full variable domain, in which reference TRBV5-6 and TRBJ2-2 provide the parts outside the CDR3, is DAGVTQSPTHLIKTRGQQVTLRCSPKSGHDTVSWYQQALGQGPQFIFQYYEEEERQRGNFPDRFSGHQFPNYSSELNVNALLLGDSALYLCASSQLAGVDTGELFFGEGSRLTVL.

The DNA of the CDR3 is TGTGCCAGCAGTGGGTGGTTAGCGGGAGTCTCCTACGAGCAGTACTTC. Protein product: CASSGWLAGVSYEQYF. The chain joins TRBV2 to TRBJ2-7, with TRBD2 matching 9 bases. The V gene's germline CDR1 is SNHLY and CDR2 FYNNEI. The CDR3 totals 16 residues. V lost 4 bases, J lost 0 bases, and 7 bases stayed unmatched.

Written as DNA, the CDR3 is TGCGCCAGCAGCTCCCGGACTAGCGGGAGAGGGACCGGGGAGCTGTTTTTT. Translation: CASSSRTSGRGTGELFF. This chain connects TRBV5-1 to TRBJ2-2; 13 bases agree with TRBD2. The CDR3 is 17 residues long. Germline trimming cut 3 bases from V and 5 bases from J; bases unmatched to any gene: 7. The germline gives CDR1 SGHRS, CDR2 YFSETQ. The whole variable domain, remainder taken from reference TRBV5-1 and TRBJ2-2, is KAGVTQTPRYLIKTRGQQVTLSCSPISGHRSVSWYQQTPGQGLQFLFEYFSETQRNKGNFPGRFSGRQFSNSRSEMNVSTLELGDSALYLCASSSRTSGRGTGELFFGEGSRLTVL.

The chain couples TRBV7-2 to TRBJ2-5; D possibly corresponds to TRBD1 (6 bases). The germline CDR1 and CDR2 sequences are SGHTA and FQGNSA. CDR3 length: 15 amino acids. The germline V and J ends were trimmed by 1 base and 7 bases, with 16 bases remaining between them. The CDR3 DNA is TGTGCCAGCAGCTTAGGGAAATACAGGGTTGCGACCCAGTACTTC. Its translation is CASSLGKYRVATQYF.

The chain uses TRBV27 and TRBJ1-2; 7 bases are a match to TRBD1. From germline, CDR1 is MNHEY and CDR2 SMNVEV (reference sequence). Trimming took 6 bases from V and 3 from J; bases not matched to a gene: 7. The CDR3 is 14 amino acids. The CDR3 DNA reads as TGTGCCAGCAGCAGAACAGGGGATCACTATGGCTACACCTTC. Its translation is CASSRTGDHYGYTF.

The CDR3 DNA sequence: TGTGCCAGCAGTTACACCAGGGTTCTGACTGAAGCTTTCTTT. As protein: CASSYTRVLTEAFF. The V call is TRBV6-5, the J call TRBJ1-1; D may be TRBD1 (5 bases). CDR3 size: 14 residues. CDR1 is MNHEY and CDR2 is SVGAGI in the germline V gene. Trimming took off 2 bases at V and 5 bases at J, with 12 bases between the two ends.